The 27 T cell receptor beta chains presented below share a single source sample, sequenced in a study of cytomegalovirus exposure and HLA in healthy donors (dated by TCRdb to the late 2010s). Receptor amplification or capture employed the immunoSEQ multiplex PCR assay. For the multiplex PCR, a mixture combining 60 forward primers for TCR Vbeta segments and 13 reverse primers for TCR Jbeta segments was used. Drawn from immuneACCESS, this table holds only the in-frame rearrangements with V and J called that TCRdb kept. Clones are partly lost; checked studies trace under half to an unresolved V gene and leave the rest unexplained. The table held for this sample gives approximately 190,000 clones. 5.5% to 7.5% of the sample lies in the top ten. Sequenced: PBMCs. Receptors originate from a man younger than 40 in good health and CMV-seronegative.

This sequence joins TRBV5-6 and TRBJ2-3; 7 positions match TRBD1. CDR3 length: 18 amino acids. Trimming cost V 1 base and J 4 bases; bases outside gene matches: 15. Germline-derived CDR1 and CDR2 are SGHDT and YYEEEE. CDR3 sequence reads: CASSLTLTGPKSADTQYF. CDR3 DNA sequence: TGTGCCAGCAGCTTGACCTTGACAGGGCCCAAGTCCGCAGATACGCAGTATTTT. The entire variable domain, with the rest obtained from reference TRBV5-6 and TRBJ2-3, is as follows: DAGVTQSPTHLIKTRGQQVTLRCSPKSGHDTVSWYQQALGQGPQFIFQYYEEEERQRGNFPDRFSGHQFPNYSSELNVNALLLGDSALYLCASSLTLTGPKSADTQYFGPGTRLTVL.

The chain is built from TRBV7-9 and TRBJ1-2; a possible D gene is TRBD1 (6 bases). The CDR3 runs 13 residues. CDR1 and CDR2 from the germline V gene are SEHNR and FQNEAQ (reference sequence). Trimming took off 1 base at V and 6 bases at J, with 9 bases between the two ends. The CDR3 loop reads CASSLEGGHGYTF. The CDR3 DNA follows: TGTGCCAGCAGCTTAGAGGGGGGGCATGGCTACACCTTC.

DNA for the CDR3: TGTGCCAGCAGTTACATTGGGACTAGAATTCAAGAGACCCAGTACTTC. Protein product: CASSYIGTRIQETQYF. V usage is TRBV6-5 and J usage is TRBJ2-5; the match to TRBD2 covers 8 bases. V was clipped by 2 bases and J by 2 bases; unmatched bases: 7. This CDR3 is built from 16 residues. Germline assignment: CDR1 MNHEY and CDR2 SVGAGI.

This chain uses TRBV10-1 with TRBJ1-6; D gene unclear. Trimming pared 3 bases from V and 3 bases from J, leaving 18 bases between. Germline V gives CDR1 WNHNN, CDR2 SYGVQD (reference sequence). The CDR3 is 18 residues long. CDR3 nucleotide sequence: TGCGCCAGCAGTGAAGGCCGGAGATTGCCGGGCTATAATTCACCCCTCCACTTT. It specifies CASSEGRRLPGYNSPLHF.

V is TRBV29-1 and J is TRBJ1-3; tentatively, D is TRBD1 (5 bases). The germline CDR1 and CDR2 sequences are SQVTM and ANQGSEA. V was shortened by 4 bases and J by 1 base, with 11 bases between the two germline ends. CDR3 size: 14 residues. The CDR3 protein is CSVAQDTSGNTIYF. The DNA of the CDR3 is TGCAGCGTTGCCCAGGACACGTCTGGAAACACCATATATTTT.

CDR3: CASRTGLTGYGYTF. The CDR3 coding sequence is TGTGCCAGCAGGACGGGCTTGACAGGCTATGGCTACACCTTC. This chain uses TRBV28 with TRBJ1-2; possible D gene TRBD1, 6 bases. The CDR3 is made up of 14 amino acids. The germline gives CDR1 MDHEN, CDR2 SYDVKM. V was shortened by 6 bases and J by 4 bases, with 15 bases between the two germline ends.

This sequence joins TRBV19 and TRBJ2-7; D perhaps matches TRBD2 (5 bases). V was clipped by 9 bases and J by 4 bases, with 10 bases between them. CDR1 LNHDA and CDR2 SQIVND come from the germline V gene (reference sequence). The CDR3 runs to 11 residues. CDR3 in DNA: TGTGCCAGCGGAGGACGGTACGAGCAGTACTTC. It is translated as CASGGRYEQYF.

This sequence joins TRBV30 and TRBJ1-1, with D possibly matching TRBD1 (6 bases). This CDR3 is 16 amino acids long. Germline assignment: CDR1 GTSNPN and CDR2 SVGIG (reference sequence). The V and J ends lost 3 bases and 4 bases respectively, with 21 bases between them. The CDR3 here is CAWSDQGPLGFTEAFF. The CDR3 coding sequence is TGTGCCTGGAGCGACCAGGGGCCGTTAGGGTTCACTGAAGCTTTCTTT.

The CDR3 DNA reads as TGTGCCAGCCCCCTATCCTCTGGGAGCAATGAAAAACTGTTTTTT. As protein: CASPLSSGSNEKLFF. The V gene is TRBV7-9, the J gene TRBJ1-4; D gene uncertain. Germline V gene data show CDR1 as SEHNR and CDR2 as FQNEAQ (reference sequence). The V end was cut by 8 bases, the J end by 5 bases, with 18 bases between. CDR3 length: 15 residues.

The chain uses TRBV11-3 and TRBJ2-1, with a weak D call TRBD1 (5 bases). Germline CDR1 reads SGHNT; CDR2 reads YENEEA. The CDR3 has 13 residues. Trimming took off 3 bases at V and 5 bases at J, with 8 bases between the two ends. The CDR3 loop is CASSFSRDNEQFF. CDR3 coding DNA: TGTGCCAGCAGCTTCTCCAGGGACAATGAGCAGTTCTTC.

About this clone itself: The same CDR3 can be traced to other DNA sequences in this sample. The chain links TRBV5-1 to TRBJ1-5, with D unresolved. Trimming took off 1 base at V and 5 bases at J, with 7 bases between the two ends. The CDR3 loop spans 13 amino acids. Germline V lookup: CDR1 SGHRS, CDR2 YFSETQ. CDR3 DNA: TGCGCCAGCAGCTTGACCGGGGATCAGCCCCAGCATTTT. Protein: CASSLTGDQPQHF.

The chain couples TRBV10-1 to TRBJ1-3; no clear D. Trimming removed 0 bases at V and 0 bases at J, with 9 bases between. This CDR3 is 16 amino acids long. Germline assignment: CDR1 WNHNN and CDR2 SYGVQD (reference sequence). CDR3 sequence: CASSESVATSGNTIYF. DNA for the CDR3: TGCGCCAGCAGTGAGTCGGTGGCCACCTCTGGAAACACCATATATTTT.

The rearrangement joins TRBV19 to TRBJ2-2, with TRBD1 matching 8 bases. Germline CDR1 LNHDA, CDR2 SQIVND (reference sequence). J was trimmed by 5 bases and V by 3 bases; bases with no gene match: 5. The CDR3 extends over 15 amino acids. The CDR3 spells CASSMTGAGTGELFF. The CDR3 DNA reads as TGTGCCAGTAGTATGACAGGGGCGGGGACCGGGGAGCTGTTTTTT.

The chain combines TRBV25-1 with TRBJ2-5; 9 nucleotides match TRBD1. The J call may be wrong; the DNA end is better matched by TRBJ2-7. CDR3 length: 14 residues. The germline CDR1 and CDR2 sequences are MGHDK and SYGVNS. CDR3 sequence reads: CASSGQGEYYEQYF. CDR3 sequence (DNA): TGTGCCAGCAGTGGACAGGGGGAGTACTACGAGCAGTACTTC.

V gene TRBV10-2 combines with J gene TRBJ1-4; tentatively, D is TRBD1 (5 bases). The V end lost 2 bases, the J end lost 8 bases, and 12 bases lay between the germline ends. CDR1 is WSHSY and CDR2 is SAAADI in the germline V gene. There are 14 residues in the CDR3. The CDR3 reads CASSEDSLREKLFF. DNA of the CDR3: TGCGCCAGCAGTGAGGACAGTCTACGCGAAAAACTGTTTTTT.

The V gene is TRBV6-5, the J gene TRBJ1-2; tentative D call: TRBD1 (5 bases). Trimming removed 1 base from V and 6 bases from J, with 9 bases in between. CDR3 size: 13 residues. Germline CDR1 is MNHEY and CDR2 is SVGAGI. The CDR3 DNA is TGTGCCAGCAGTTACTTGCAGGGTGATGGCTACACCTTC. Amino acid sequence: CASSYLQGDGYTF.

This sequence joins TRBV28 and TRBJ2-5; 7 bases line up with TRBD1. CDR3 length: 12 residues. V shed 8 bases and J 1 base; nucleotides not matched to a gene: 1. Germline CDR1 MDHEN, CDR2 SYDVKM. CDR3 DNA: TGTGCCAGCCGACAGGGCCAAGAGACCCAGTACTTC. Residues: CASRQGQETQYF.

The chain carries TRBV10-3 and TRBJ2-1; 10 nucleotides align to TRBD1. V lost 6 bases to trimming and J lost 10 bases; unmatched junction nucleotides: 9. Germline V CDR1 and CDR2: ENHRY, SYGVKD. This CDR3 region has 14 residues. CDR3 amino acids: CAISPGTGELEQFF. CDR3 coding DNA: TGTGCCATCAGCCCCGGGACAGGGGAGTTAGAGCAGTTCTTC.

The V call is TRBV2, the J call TRBJ1-1; D remains ambiguous. CDR3 length: 17 residues. From germline, CDR1 is SNHLY and CDR2 FYNNEI. Trimming shortened V by 5 bases and J by 0 bases, and 19 bases separated the two germline ends. The chain's CDR3 is CASSSTGNSYMNTEAFF. For the CDR3, the DNA is TGTGCCAGCAGTTCAACCGGGAACTCATACATGAACACTGAAGCTTTCTTT.

The chain combines TRBV5-1 with TRBJ1-5; 10 bases are shared with TRBD1. The germline V gene has CDR1 SGHRS and CDR2 YFSETQ. J gave up 4 bases and V 4 bases, and 11 bases lay outside the gene matches. The CDR3 spans 17 residues. The CDR3 loop reads CASSLRPPGQGNQPQHF. The CDR3 DNA follows: TGCGCCAGCAGCCTTAGACCACCGGGACAGGGGAATCAGCCCCAGCATTTT. Full variable domain (rest looked up from reference TRBV5-1 and TRBJ1-5): KAGVTQTPRYLIKTRGQQVTLSCSPISGHRSVSWYQQTPGQGLQFLFEYFSETQRNKGNFPGRFSGRQFSNSRSEMNVSTLELGDSALYLCASSLRPPGQGNQPQHFGDGTRLSIL.

The V and J genes are TRBV5-1 and TRBJ2-7, with no clear D. The germline V and J ends were trimmed by 2 bases and 3 bases, with 12 bases remaining between them. The CDR3 runs 14 residues. The germline CDR1 and CDR2 sequences are SGHRS and YFSETQ. CDR3 in amino acids: CASSFQRADYEQYF. The CDR3 DNA is TGCGCCAGCAGCTTCCAGCGCGCCGACTACGAGCAGTACTTC.

V is TRBV5-1 and J is TRBJ2-3, with TRBD2 identical over 8 bases. V lost 0 bases, J lost 2 bases, and 5 bases stayed unmatched. This CDR3 region has 16 residues. Germline V gene sequence: CDR1 SGHRS, CDR2 YFSETQ. The CDR3 sequence is CASSLGVAGHTDTQYF. The CDR3 region has the DNA TGCGCCAGCAGCTTGGGGGTAGCGGGGCACACAGATACGCAGTATTTT.

The V and J genes are TRBV9 and TRBJ2-1; 8 positions agree with TRBD1. The CDR3 consists of 15 residues. V dropped 4 bases and J dropped 1; count of bases not matched to a gene: 4. The germline CDR1 and CDR2 sequences are SGDLS and YYNGEE. The CDR3 reads CASSQGASSYNEQFF. For the CDR3, the DNA is TGTGCCAGCAGCCAGGGGGCTAGTTCCTACAATGAGCAGTTCTTC.

V usage is TRBV6-4 and J usage is TRBJ2-5; D might be TRBD2 (6 bases). CDR1 is MRHNA, CDR2 SNTAGT, per germline. Trimming removed 5 bases from V and 11 bases from J, with 15 bases in between. The CDR3 has 12 residues. The CDR3 nucleotides read TGTGCCAGCAGTTGGGAGCGCGGGGAGCAGTACTTC. This gives the protein CASSWERGEQYF.

The chain uses TRBV5-1 and TRBJ2-1; D might be TRBD2 (5 bases). The CDR3 is made up of 15 amino acids. Looked up from germline, CDR1 is SGHRS and CDR2 is YFSETQ. V was cut by 4 bases and J by 7 bases, with 18 bases left in between. The CDR3 loop is CASSPLAGSANEQFF. CDR3 DNA sequence: TGCGCCAGCAGCCCCTTGGCGGGCTCTGCTAATGAGCAGTTCTTC. Variable domain in full (rest from reference TRBV5-1 and TRBJ2-1): KAGVTQTPRYLIKTRGQQVTLSCSPISGHRSVSWYQQTPGQGLQFLFEYFSETQRNKGNFPGRFSGRQFSNSRSEMNVSTLELGDSALYLCASSPLAGSANEQFFGPGTRLTVL.

V usage is TRBV6-5 and J usage is TRBJ2-1; 12 nucleotides line up with TRBD2. J was trimmed by 4 bases and V by 5 bases; bases with no gene match: 3. This CDR3 region has 15 residues. The germline gives CDR1 MNHEY, CDR2 SVGAGI. CDR3 in amino acids: CASSSGLAGYNEQFF. CDR3 bases: TGTGCCAGCAGTAGCGGACTAGCGGGATACAATGAGCAGTTCTTC.

The chain employs TRBV29-1 and TRBJ1-1, with D possibly TRBD1 on 5 matching bases. V shed 6 bases and J shed 2 bases, with 10 bases lying between them. Looked up from germline, CDR1 is SQVTM and CDR2 is ANQGSEA. The CDR3 totals 12 residues. CDR3 in amino acids: CSVGRGNTEAFF. The CDR3 coding sequence is TGCAGCGTGGGTAGGGGTAACACTGAAGCTTTCTTT.